The sequence of this T cell receptor (beta chain) was determined in a study of neoadjuvant anti-PD-1 for oral cavity cancer. Using immunoSEQ multiplex PCR, the repertoire was profiled, and TCRdb retains in-frame clones only, with some absent. The table has 14,000 to 15,000 clones, about 69% seen once; the top ten hold 2.9%. This TCR came from a person aged 35-79 years with oral cavity squamous cell carcinoma. Sample: PBMCs, taken before nivolumab (anti-PD-1) treatment.

CDR3 nucleotides: TGCAGCGCTTCGGAAGACACCATATATTTT. Translating gives CSASEDTIYF. J is TRBJ1-3 and V is TRBV29-1; D uncertain. V lost 7 bases and J lost 8, with 9 bases in between. This CDR3 contains 10 residues. CDR1 is SQVTM and CDR2 is ANQGSEA in the germline V gene.